This TCR beta chain was sequenced for a study of blood T cells in healthy people across ages. Study-level results: Long-lived donors carried more naive CD4+ cells and greater diversity than aged donors. Donor CMV infection status was unknown, possibly confounding age-related changes in expanded clonotypes.

Trimming stripped 6 bases from V and 9 bases from J, with 12 bases between. This CDR3 has 12 residues. Germline CDR1 is LGHDT and CDR2 is YNNKEL (reference sequence). Concerning this clonotype: What it binds is not known.

It was with a sample-barcoded 5' primer and a J-beta primer mix that a second PCR of roughly 7 to 12 cycles was run. Unique molecular identifiers of 12 random nucleotides labeled each cDNA. One entry per CDR3 protein, called by TCRdb with MiXCR from the 5' RACE reads. Found here are approximately 1.5 million distinct CDR3 sequences, roughly 32% of them singletons; the top ten hold around 11%. The sequencing input was blood. This TCR was sampled from a woman in her 30s in good health. The V gene is TRBV3-1, the J gene TRBJ2-1; D gene unclear. Here the CDR3 reads CASSPNTAEQFF. DNA of the CDR3: TGTGCCAGCAGTCCAAATACGGCTGAGCAGTTCTTC.